Below are 11 T cell receptor beta chains sequenced from a single sample in a study of regulatory T cells in long-lasting Graves disease. HTBI primers from iRepertoire and Arm-PCR of CDR3 regions yielded the TCR beta libraries. MiXCR was run by TCRdb on the multiplex PCR reads, yielding one entry per CDR3 protein. The sample comprises 350,000 to 450,000 distinct CDR3 sequences, 15% of which are singletons, and about 7.6% rests with the top ten. Regarding time point: newly diagnosed GD, antithyroid drugs for less than 3 months. Generation of the TCR library employed RNA extracted from PBMCs. These data were likewise used in another study, on T cells in Graves' hyperthyroidism and ophthalmopathy.

This material consisted of peripheral blood mononuclear cells (PBMCs), taken at new diagnosis, from a patient treated with antithyroid drugs. Source of these receptors: a woman aged 40 to 50 with Graves disease.

J is TRBJ2-7 and V is TRBV5-1; 11 bases match TRBD2. Germline trimming cut 4 bases from V and 3 bases from J; bases unmatched to any gene: 12. The CDR3 covers 17 residues. Per the germline V gene, CDR1 is SGHRS and CDR2 is YFSETQ. The CDR3 reads CASSARPLAGGFYEQYF. CDR3 bases: TGCGCCAGCAGCGCACGACCTTTAGCGGGGGGGTTCTACGAGCAGTACTTC.

As to this clonotype: A read error may be the cause here, since a much bigger clone is one base away. This chain joins TRBV13 and TRBJ1-1; D ambiguous. Germline loops: CDR1 PRHDT, CDR2 FYEKMQ (reference sequence). The CDR3 is 13 amino acids. The CDR3: CASSLDESTEALF. In nucleotides, the CDR3 is TGTGCCAGCAGCTTAGACGAGAGCACTGAAGCTCTCTTT.

This clonotype was counted between two and nine times. The CDR3 DNA reads as TGCAGCGTTGGCAGGGGCAGCGAGCAGTACTTC. This sequence encodes CSVGRGSEQYF. The V call is TRBV29-1, the J call TRBJ2-7, with D tentatively TRBD1 (6 bases). CDR1 and CDR2 (germline): SQVTM, ANQGSEA. V was cut by 4 bases and J by 6 bases, with 10 bases left in between. The CDR3 is 11 amino acids.

The chain links TRBV12-3 or TRBV12-4 to TRBJ2-1, with a tentative D call TRBD1 (6 bases). The CDR3 has 12 amino acids. V was trimmed by 3 bases and J by 15 bases, leaving 15 bases between them. CDR3 sequence reads: CASSFGTFRSFF. The CDR3 bases are TGTGCCAGCAGTTTCGGGACATTCAGATCGTTCTTC.

This clonotype has at least ten counts. The chain recombines TRBV18 with TRBJ2-2; the match to TRBD1 covers 9 bases. The V gene's germline CDR1 is KGHSH and CDR2 LQKENI. After removal of 8 bases from V and 2 bases from J, the junction contained 9 bases not matched to a gene. This CDR3 region has 16 residues. CDR3 in DNA: TGTGCCAGCGGATGGACAGGGGTCGATAACACCGGGGAGCTGTTTTTT. It is translated as CASGWTGVDNTGELFF.

In this sample, this clonotype turned up a few times. The chain combines TRBV19 with TRBJ2-5; tentatively, D is TRBD2 (6 bases). CDR1 is LNHDA, CDR2 SQIVND, per germline (reference sequence). The CDR3 is 15 residues long. The V end lost 9 bases, the J end lost 2 bases, and 19 bases lay between the germline ends. The CDR3 region has the DNA TGTGCCAGCAGAAACCGGGAGAGGGGACAAGAGACCCAGTACTTC. This encodes CASRNRERGQETQYF.

This clonotype showed up just a few times. J is TRBJ1-2 and V is TRBV28, with D possibly TRBD1 on 5 matching bases. Trimming shortened V by 5 bases and J by 2 bases, and 15 bases separated the two germline ends. This CDR3 comprises 15 residues. Per germline, CDR1 MDHEN and CDR2 SYDVKM. The DNA for the CDR3 is TGTGCCAGCAGTAGACAGTTCCTCCAGAACTATGGCTACACCTTC. Amino acids: CASSRQFLQNYGYTF.

This clonotype was counted many times. The V and J genes are TRBV6-2 or TRBV6-3 and TRBJ2-1; 7 nucleotides line up with TRBD1. J was trimmed by 10 bases and V by 6 bases; bases with no gene match: 12. The CDR3 is 14 amino acids. Germline CDR1 MNHEY, CDR2 SVGEGT. CDR3 loop: CASSQTGTAEEQFF. DNA for the CDR3: TGTGCCAGCAGCCAGACAGGGACCGCTGAAGAGCAGTTCTTC.

There are a few counts of this clonotype. The chain joins TRBV20-1 to TRBJ2-7, with 9 bases that match TRBD2. The germline gives CDR1 DFQATT, CDR2 SNEGSKA (reference sequence). The CDR3 has 16 amino acids. Germline trimming cut 1 base from V and 3 bases from J; bases unmatched to any gene: 10. The CDR3 spells CSARGVRSGRIYEQYF. The CDR3 nucleotides are TGCAGTGCTAGAGGGGTTCGGAGCGGGAGGATCTACGAGCAGTACTTC.

Of note for this clonotype: A much bigger clone sits one base away, suggesting this may be a read error. The gene calls are TRBV20-1 and TRBJ1-2; D is perhaps TRBD1 (5 bases). This CDR3 comprises 13 residues. CDR1 is DFQATT and CDR2 is SNEGSKA in the germline V gene (reference sequence). The CDR3 DNA follows: TGCAGTGCCACATCCCCCACAGGATATGGCCACACCTTC. It is translated as CSATSPTGYGHTF.

A note on this clonotype: A far larger clone is one nucleotide away, so this likely arose from a read error. This sequence joins TRBV11-3 and TRBJ2-5, with unresolved D. The end of the DNA is better explained by TRBJ2-1, so the J call may be wrong. CDR1 and CDR2 (germline): SGHNT, YENEEA. The CDR3 has 13 residues. In DNA, the CDR3 is TGTGCCAGCAGCTTAGGTGCGCCCAGTGAGCAGTTCTTC. It translates to CASSLGAPSEQFF.